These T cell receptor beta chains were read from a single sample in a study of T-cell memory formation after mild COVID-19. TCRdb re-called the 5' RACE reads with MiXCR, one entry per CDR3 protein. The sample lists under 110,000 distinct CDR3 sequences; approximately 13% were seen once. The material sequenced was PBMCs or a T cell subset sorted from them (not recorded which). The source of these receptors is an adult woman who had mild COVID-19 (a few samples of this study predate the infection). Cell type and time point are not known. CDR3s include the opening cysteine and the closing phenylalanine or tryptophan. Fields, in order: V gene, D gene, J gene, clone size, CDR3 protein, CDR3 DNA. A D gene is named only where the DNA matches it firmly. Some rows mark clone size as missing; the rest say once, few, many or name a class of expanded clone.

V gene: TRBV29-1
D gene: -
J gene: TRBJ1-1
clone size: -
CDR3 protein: CSSVERGFAEAFF
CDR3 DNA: TGCAGCTCGGTGGAGAGGGGCTTTGCTGAAGCTTTCTTT

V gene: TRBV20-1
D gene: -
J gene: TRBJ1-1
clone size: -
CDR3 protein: CSARVRRNTEAFF
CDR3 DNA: TGCAGTGCTAGAGTCAGGAGGAACACTGAAGCTTTCTTT

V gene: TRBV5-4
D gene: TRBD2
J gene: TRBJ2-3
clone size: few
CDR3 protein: CASSLPTSGTDTQYF
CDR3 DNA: TGTGCCAGCAGCCTCCCGACTAGCGGGACGGATACGCAGTATTTT

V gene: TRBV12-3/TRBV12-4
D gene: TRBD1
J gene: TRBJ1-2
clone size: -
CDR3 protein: CASSTGGDYGYTF
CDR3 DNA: TGTGCCAGCAGCACAGGGGGAGACTATGGCTACACCTTC

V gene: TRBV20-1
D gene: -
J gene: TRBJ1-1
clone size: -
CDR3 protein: CSAKLPQGLTTEVFF
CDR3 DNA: TGCAGTGCAAAGCTCCCCCAGGGTCTGACCACTGAAGTTTTCTTT

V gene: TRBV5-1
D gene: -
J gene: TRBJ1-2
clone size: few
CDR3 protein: CASSPRTGYGYTF
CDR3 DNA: TGCGCCAGCAGCCCCCGGACCGGTTATGGCTACACCTTC

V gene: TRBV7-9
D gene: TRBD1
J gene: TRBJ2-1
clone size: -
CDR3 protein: CASRPRQGVSYNEQFF
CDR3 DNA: TGTGCCAGCAGACCAAGACAGGGGGTGTCCTACAATGAGCAGTTCTTC

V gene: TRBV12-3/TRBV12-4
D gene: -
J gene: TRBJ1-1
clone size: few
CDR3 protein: CASTSEAWGTEAFF
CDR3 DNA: TGTGCCAGCACGAGTGAGGCTTGGGGCACTGAAGCTTTCTTT

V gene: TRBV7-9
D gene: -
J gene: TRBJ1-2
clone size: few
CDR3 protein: CASSSSNYGYTF
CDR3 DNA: TGTGCCAGCAGCTCATCTAACTATGGCTACACCTTC

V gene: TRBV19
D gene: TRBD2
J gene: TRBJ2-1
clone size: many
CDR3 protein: CASSTLAGYNEQFF
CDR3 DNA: TGTGCCAGTAGTACCCTAGCGGGGTACAATGAGCAGTTCTTC

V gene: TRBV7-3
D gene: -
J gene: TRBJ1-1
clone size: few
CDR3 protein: CASSLMYGAEAFF
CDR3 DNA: TGTGCCAGCAGCTTAATGTACGGCGCTGAAGCTTTCTTT

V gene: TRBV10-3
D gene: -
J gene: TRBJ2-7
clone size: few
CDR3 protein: CAISELPGNEQYF
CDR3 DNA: TGTGCCATCAGTGAGTTACCAGGGAACGAGCAGTACTTC

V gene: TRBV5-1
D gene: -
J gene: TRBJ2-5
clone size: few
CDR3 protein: CASSRRGPLETQYF
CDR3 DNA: TGCGCCAGCTCCCGCCGGGGGCCGTTAGAGACCCAGTACTTC

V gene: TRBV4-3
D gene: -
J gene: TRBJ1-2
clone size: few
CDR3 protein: CASSQDVDSLYGYTF
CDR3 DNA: TGCGCCAGCAGCCAAGATGTGGACAGTCTCTATGGCTACACCTTC

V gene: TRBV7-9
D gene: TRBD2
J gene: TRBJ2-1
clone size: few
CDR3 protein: CASSPRSGSGYNEQFF
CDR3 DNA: TGTGCCAGCAGCCCGCGGAGCGGGAGCGGTTACAATGAGCAGTTCTTC

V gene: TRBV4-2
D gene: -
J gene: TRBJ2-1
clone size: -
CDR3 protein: CASSHSIVELEWVREQFF
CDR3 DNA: TGTGCCAGCAGCCATTCGATTGTGGAGCTAGAGTGGGTTAGGGAGCAGTTCTTC

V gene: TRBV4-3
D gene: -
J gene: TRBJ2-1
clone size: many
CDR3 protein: CASSPRPGTRDNEQFF
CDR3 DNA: TGCGCCAGCAGCCCACGGCCAGGGACTCGGGACAATGAGCAGTTCTTC

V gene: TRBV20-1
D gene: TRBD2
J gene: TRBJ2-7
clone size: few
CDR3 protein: CSASTGLVTRHEQYF
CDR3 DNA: TGCAGTGCTAGTACGGGACTAGTGACCCGGCACGAGCAGTACTTC

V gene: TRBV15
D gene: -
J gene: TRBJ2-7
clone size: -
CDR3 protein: CATSGVQTGNSYEQYF
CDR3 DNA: TGTGCCACCAGCGGCGTCCAAACAGGTAACAGCTACGAGCAGTACTTC

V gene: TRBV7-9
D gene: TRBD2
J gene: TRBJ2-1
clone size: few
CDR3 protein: CASSSSGASYNEQFF
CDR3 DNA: TGTGCCAGCAGCTCCAGCGGGGCCTCCTACAATGAGCAGTTCTTC

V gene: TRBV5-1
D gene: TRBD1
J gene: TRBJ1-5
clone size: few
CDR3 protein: CASSYDRAHWDF
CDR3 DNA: TGCGCCAGCAGCTACGACAGGGCCCATTGGGATTTT

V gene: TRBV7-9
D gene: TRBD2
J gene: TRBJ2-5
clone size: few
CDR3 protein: CASSTSGLETQYF
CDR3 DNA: TGTGCCAGCAGCACTAGCGGGCTTGAGACCCAGTACTTC

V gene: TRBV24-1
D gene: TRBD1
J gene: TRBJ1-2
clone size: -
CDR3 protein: CATSDWTGAGLGGYGYTF
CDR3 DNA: TGTGCCACCAGTGATTGGACAGGGGCCGGTCTAGGGGGCTATGGCTACACCTTC

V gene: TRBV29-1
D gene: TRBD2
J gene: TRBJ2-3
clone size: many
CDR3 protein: CSASGLAGADTQYF
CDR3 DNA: TGCAGCGCCTCGGGACTAGCGGGTGCAGATACGCAGTATTTT

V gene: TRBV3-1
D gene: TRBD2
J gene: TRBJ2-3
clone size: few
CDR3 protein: CASSQHSGSLTDTQYF
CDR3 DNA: TGTGCCAGCAGCCAACATAGCGGGAGCTTGACAGATACGCAGTATTTT

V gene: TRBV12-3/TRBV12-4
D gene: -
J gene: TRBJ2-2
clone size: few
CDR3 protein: CASSPYPPPPDTGELFF
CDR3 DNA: TGTGCCAGCAGTCCCTACCCCCCCCCCCCGGACACCGGGGAGCTGTTTTTT

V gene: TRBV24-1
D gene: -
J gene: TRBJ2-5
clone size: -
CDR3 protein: CATSDSQETQYF
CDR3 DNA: TGTGCCACCAGTGATTCTCAAGAGACCCAGTACTTC

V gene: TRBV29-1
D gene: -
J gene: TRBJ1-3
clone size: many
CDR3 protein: CSVTSSGNTIYF
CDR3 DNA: TGCAGCGTTACCAGCTCTGGAAACACCATATATTTT

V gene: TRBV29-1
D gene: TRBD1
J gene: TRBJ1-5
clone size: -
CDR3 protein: CSVGTGGTQPQHF
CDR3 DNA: TGCAGCGTCGGGACAGGGGGCACTCAGCCCCAGCATTTT

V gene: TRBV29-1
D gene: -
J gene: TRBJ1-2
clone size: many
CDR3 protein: CSVLGGEVDGYTF
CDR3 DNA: TGCAGCGTTCTCGGGGGGGAAGTGGATGGCTACACCTTC

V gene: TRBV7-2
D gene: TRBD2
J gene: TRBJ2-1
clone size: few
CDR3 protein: CASSLDAGGYNEQFF
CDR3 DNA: TGTGCCAGCAGCTTAGACGCGGGGGGCTACAATGAGCAGTTCTTC

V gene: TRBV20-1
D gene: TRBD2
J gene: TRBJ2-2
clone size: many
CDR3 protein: CSARAPGLAFANTGELFF
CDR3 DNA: TGCAGTGCTAGAGCGCCGGGACTAGCGTTTGCGAACACCGGGGAGCTGTTTTTT

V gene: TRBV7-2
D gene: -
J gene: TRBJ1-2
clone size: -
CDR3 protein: CASSFGSRDGYTF
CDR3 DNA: TGTGCCAGCAGCTTTGGTAGTAGGGATGGCTACACCTTC

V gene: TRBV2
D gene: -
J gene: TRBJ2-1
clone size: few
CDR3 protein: CASRHGISLHEQFF
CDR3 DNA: TGTGCCAGCAGACACGGAATCAGTCTTCATGAGCAGTTCTTC

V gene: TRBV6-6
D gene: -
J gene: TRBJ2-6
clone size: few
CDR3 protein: CASSPLGSGANVLTF
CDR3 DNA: TGTGCCAGCAGTCCGTTGGGCTCTGGGGCCAACGTCCTGACTTTC

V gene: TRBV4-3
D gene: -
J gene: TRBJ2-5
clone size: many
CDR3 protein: CASSQDPLGNQETQYF
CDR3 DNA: TGCGCCAGCAGCCAAGACCCCTTAGGGAACCAAGAGACCCAGTACTTC

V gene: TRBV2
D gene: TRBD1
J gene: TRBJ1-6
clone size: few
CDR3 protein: CASSDGQGEISPLHF
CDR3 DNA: TGTGCCAGCAGTGACGGACAGGGGGAAATTTCACCCCTCCACTTT

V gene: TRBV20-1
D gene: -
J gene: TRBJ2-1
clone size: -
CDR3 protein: CSASPGTLSYEQFF
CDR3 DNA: TGCAGTGCTTCCCCGGGCACACTATCCTATGAGCAGTTCTTC

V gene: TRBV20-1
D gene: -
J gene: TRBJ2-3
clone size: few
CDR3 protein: CSARDPLEAKEATDTQYF
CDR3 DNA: TGCAGTGCTAGAGATCCGTTGGAGGCCAAGGAGGCCACAGATACGCAGTATTTT

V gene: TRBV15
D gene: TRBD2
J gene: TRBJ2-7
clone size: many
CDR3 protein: CATSSVVLAGGNRYEQYF
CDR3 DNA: TGTGCCACCAGCAGTGTAGTACTAGCGGGTGGGAACCGCTACGAGCAGTACTTC

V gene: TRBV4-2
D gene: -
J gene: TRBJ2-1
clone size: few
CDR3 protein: CASSQESGAMWDEQFF
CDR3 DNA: TGTGCCAGCAGCCAAGAATCAGGGGCGATGTGGGATGAGCAGTTCTTC

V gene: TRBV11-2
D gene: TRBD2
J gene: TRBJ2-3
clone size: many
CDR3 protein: CASSLNFPAGAVDTQYF
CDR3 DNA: TGTGCCAGCAGCTTAAACTTCCCAGCGGGAGCGGTAGATACGCAGTATTTT

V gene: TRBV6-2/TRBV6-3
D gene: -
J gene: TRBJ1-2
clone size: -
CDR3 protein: CASSYSSAWAGSNYGYTF
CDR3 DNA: TGTGCCAGCAGTTATAGTTCCGCCTGGGCAGGATCTAACTATGGCTACACCTTC

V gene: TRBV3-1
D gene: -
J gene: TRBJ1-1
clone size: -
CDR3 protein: CASSVTENTEAFF
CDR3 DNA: TGTGCCAGCAGCGTGACCGAGAACACTGAAGCTTTCTTT

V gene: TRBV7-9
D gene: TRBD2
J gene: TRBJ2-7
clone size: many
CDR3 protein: CASSLGGLAVSYEQYF
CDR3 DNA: TGTGCCAGCAGCTTAGGGGGACTAGCGGTCTCCTACGAGCAGTACTTC

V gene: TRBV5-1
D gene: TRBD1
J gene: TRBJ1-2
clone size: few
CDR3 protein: CASSLADRDGYTF
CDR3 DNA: TGCGCCAGCAGCTTGGCCGACAGGGATGGCTACACCTTC